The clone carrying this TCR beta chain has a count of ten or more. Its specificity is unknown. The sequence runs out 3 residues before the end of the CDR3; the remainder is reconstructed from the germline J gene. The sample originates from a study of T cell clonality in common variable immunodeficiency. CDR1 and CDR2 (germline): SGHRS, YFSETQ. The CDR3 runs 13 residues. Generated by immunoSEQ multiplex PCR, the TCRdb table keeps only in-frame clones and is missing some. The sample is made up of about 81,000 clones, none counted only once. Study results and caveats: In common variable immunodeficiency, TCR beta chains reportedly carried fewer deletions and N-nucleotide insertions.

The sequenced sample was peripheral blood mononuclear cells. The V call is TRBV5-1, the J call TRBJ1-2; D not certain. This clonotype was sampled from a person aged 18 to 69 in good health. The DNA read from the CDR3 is TGCGCCAGCAGCTTGTTAGAGAACAGCGGC. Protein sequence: CASSLLENSG. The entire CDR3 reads CASSLLENSGYTF. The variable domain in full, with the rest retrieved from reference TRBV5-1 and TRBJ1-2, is KAGVTQTPRYLIKTRGQQVTLSCSPISGHRSVSWYQQTPGQGLQFLFEYFSETQRNKGNFPGRFSGRQFSNSRSEMNVSTLELGDSALYLCASSLLENSGYTFGSGTRLTVV.